The T cell receptor beta chain under discussion was sequenced for a study of cytomegalovirus exposure and HLA in healthy donors (dated by TCRdb to the late 2010s). Context from the whole study: According to a later analysis, one platform produced both the 110 or so validation repertoires and the 670 or so repertoires of the first cohort. To predict cytomegalovirus infection status, the study combined high-throughput TCR immunosequencing, statistical association of individual TCRs with disease status, and machine learning. The study aimed to test whether signatures of past pathogen exposure could be identified by cataloging public T cell receptors. A separate validation cohort of over a hundred different subjects was used in addition to the approximately 670-subject first cohort.

What the research found in general, with its limitations: In a later analysis, TCRs clustered in the first cohort were found to also tend to co-occur in the roughly 130 validation repertoires, with 85% to 95% of cluster scores above 0. In vitro tests confirmed that a few of the cytomegalovirus-associated TCR beta chains recognize cytomegalovirus antigens. According to the authors, the approach could potentially be generalized to other disease states and immunological phenotypes. In the study, 150 to 200 TCR beta chains were listed as associated with cytomegalovirus. Across donors, most TCR sequences were observed very rarely, whereas some public TCRs were present in many individuals. A later analysis had no HLA typing for the validation cohort, so co-occurrence there was scored across all 130 or so repertoires. The classifier was reported to diagnose cytomegalovirus status with high specificity and sensitivity in both the original cohort and the validation cohort.

To prepare the library, the immunoSEQ multiplex PCR assay was applied. The original methods were these. A statistical classification framework was built to diagnose cytomegalovirus status from the catalog of TCR beta chain sequences. The source is immuneACCESS, and TCRdb retained only in-frame sequences with V and J called. Part of the clones is not carried over; for the studies checked, unresolved V genes explain less than half of this, and the remainder is unexplained. V and J calls and clone size are given by that table; D and trimming were obtained from the DNA. This sample has approximately 150,000 clones in its table, and about 87% of those were observed once. Of the sample, 3.5% to 5% falls within the top ten clones. This clone was seen more than once but under ten times. This receptor's antigen is unknown. Per-nucleotide qualities are absent, and no much larger clonotype sits a single base away.

The germline V gene yields SGHRS for CDR1 and YFSETQ for CDR2. V loses 5 bases of germline sequence and J loses 8 bases, and the interval between the two ends is 10 bases. The CDR3 holds 11 amino acids from the cysteine to the phenylalanine. The only DNA kept is the CDR3, 33 bases in frame from the first base. The donors belonged to the validation cohort of about 120 subjects, which was separate from the approximately 700-subject first cohort. This TCR was sampled from a man aged 18-30 years in good health and CMV-seropositive. The chain is assembled from TRBV5-1 and TRBJ1-1, with TRBD1 as a weak D call on 6 bases. Material for sequencing was PBMCs. The nucleotide sequence is given as TGCGCCAGCAGTGGCGACAGGGAAGCTTTCTTT. Its amino acids are CASSGDREAFF. Here the CDR3 is joined to the reference TRBV5-1 and TRBJ1-1 genes, and the full variable domain is: KAGVTQTPRYLIKTRGQQVTLSCSPISGHRSVSWYQQTPGQGLQFLFEYFSETQRNKGNFPGRFSGRQFSNSRSEMNVSTLELGDSALYLCASSGDREAFFGQGTRLTVV.